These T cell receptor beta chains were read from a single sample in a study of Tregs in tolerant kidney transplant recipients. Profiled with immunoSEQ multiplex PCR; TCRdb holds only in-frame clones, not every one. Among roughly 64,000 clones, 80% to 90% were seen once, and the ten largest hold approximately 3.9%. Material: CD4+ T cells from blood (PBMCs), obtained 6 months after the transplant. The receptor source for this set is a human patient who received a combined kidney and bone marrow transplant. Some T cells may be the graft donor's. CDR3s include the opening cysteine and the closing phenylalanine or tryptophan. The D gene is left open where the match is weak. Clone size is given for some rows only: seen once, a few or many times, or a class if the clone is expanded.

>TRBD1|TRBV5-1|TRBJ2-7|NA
TGCGCCAGCAGTTTAGGGTGGGACAGATCCTACGAGCAGTACTTC
CASSLGWDRSYEQYF
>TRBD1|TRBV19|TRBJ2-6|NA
TGTGCCAGTCGTTCCGACAGGGCTGGGGCCAACGTCCTGACTTTC
CASRSDRAGANVLTF
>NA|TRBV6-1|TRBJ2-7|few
TGTGCCAGCAGCCAATGGGGGGTCGGGTACGAGCAGTACTTC
CASSQWGVGYEQYF
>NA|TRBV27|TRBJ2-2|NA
TGTGCCAGCGGAGATCATTCTAGCATTCGTACCGGGGAGCTGTTTTTT
CASGDHSSIRTGELFF
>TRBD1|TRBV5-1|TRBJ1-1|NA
TGCGCCAGCAGCTTCGAGACAGGGGAAGTCACTGAAGCTTTCTTT
CASSFETGEVTEAFF
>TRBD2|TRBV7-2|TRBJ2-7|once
TGTGCCAGCAGATTCGGGGGGGCCAGCTACGAGCAGTACTTC
CASRFGGASYEQYF
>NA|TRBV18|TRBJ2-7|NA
TGTGCCAGCTCCTTGTCACAGGGTGAAAGTTCTTACGAGCAGTACTTC
CASSLSQGESSYEQYF
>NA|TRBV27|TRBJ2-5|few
TGTGCCAGCAGCCGAGAGAGGGCGCGGGAGACCCAGTACTTC
CASSRERARETQYF
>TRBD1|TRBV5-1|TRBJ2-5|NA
TGCGCCAGCAGCTTGGTCCAGGGGGCGGGTCAAGAGACCCAGTACTTC
CASSLVQGAGQETQYF
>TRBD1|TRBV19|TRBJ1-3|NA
TGTGCCAGTAGTTCCACAGGGGTCCCTGGAAACACCATATATTTT
CASSSTGVPGNTIYF
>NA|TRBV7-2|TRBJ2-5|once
TGTGCCAGCAGCTTGAGTCCCGGAAGACTAGTTGTGACCCAGTACTTC
CASSLSPGRLVVTQYF
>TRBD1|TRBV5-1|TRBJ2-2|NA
TGCGCCAGCAGCGCGACAGGGGGAAGGAACACCGGGGAGCTGTTTTTT
CASSATGGRNTGELFF
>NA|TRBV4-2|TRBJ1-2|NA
TGTGCCAGCAGCCAAGATAGAAGGAGTTTTGCTAACTATGGCTACACCTTC
CASSQDRRSFANYGYTF
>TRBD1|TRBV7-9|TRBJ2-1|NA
TGTGCCAGCACCCGCGACAGGGGAGTCTACAATGAGCAGTTCTTC
CASTRDRGVYNEQFF
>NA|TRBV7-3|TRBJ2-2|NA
TGTGCCAGCAGCTTAACGCCCCATTACGGCACCGGGGAGCTGTTTTTT
CASSLTPHYGTGELFF
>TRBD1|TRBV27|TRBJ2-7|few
TGTGCCAGCAGTTTAGGGCAGACAGGGGGCCTAGGCGAGCAGTACTTC
CASSLGQTGGLGEQYF
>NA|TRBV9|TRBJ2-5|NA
TGTGCCAGCAGCCCCCGGACAGCCGGTGAGACCCAGTACTTC
CASSPRTAGETQYF
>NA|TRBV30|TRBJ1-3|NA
TGTGCCTGCTCCCCGGGGGGATTTGGAAACACCATATATTTT
CACSPGGFGNTIYF
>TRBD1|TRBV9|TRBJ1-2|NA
TGTGCCAGCAGCTCCCGGACAGGGAACTATGGCTACACCTTC
CASSSRTGNYGYTF
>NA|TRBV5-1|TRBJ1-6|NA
TGCGCCAGCAGCTTTGGGACAAGACCTTCACCCCTCCACTTT
CASSFGTRPSPLHF
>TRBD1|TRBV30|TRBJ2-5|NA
TGTGCCTGGAGTCCCAACAGGGGAGAGACCCAGTACTTC
CAWSPNRGETQYF
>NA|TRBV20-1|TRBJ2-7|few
TGCAGTACTCGACTTATTAACGAGCAGTACTTC
CSTRLINEQYF
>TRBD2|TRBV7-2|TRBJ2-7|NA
TGTGCCAGCAGCTCCCTAGGCTTCGGAGCGGGAGGCTACGAGCAGTACTTC
CASSSLGFGAGGYEQYF
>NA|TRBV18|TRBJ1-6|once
TGTGCCAGCTCACCGAGGGACACCCTTAATTCACCCCTCCACTTT
CASSPRDTLNSPLHF
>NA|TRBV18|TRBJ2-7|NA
TGTGCCAGCTCACATAAAACGGGACACGGTTACGAGCAGTACTTC
CASSHKTGHGYEQYF
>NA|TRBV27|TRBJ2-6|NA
TGTGCCAGCAGTGACAGGTTTCAAACTGGGGCCAACGTCCTGACTTTC
CASSDRFQTGANVLTF
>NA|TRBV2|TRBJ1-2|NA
TGTGCCAGCAGTGAAACAGGGTCGTATGGCTACACCTTC
CASSETGSYGYTF
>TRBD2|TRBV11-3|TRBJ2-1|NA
TGTGCCAGCAGCCTCGGGACTAGCGGCAGAGGGGATGAGCAGTTCTTC
CASSLGTSGRGDEQFF
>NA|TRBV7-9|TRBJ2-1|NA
TGTGCCAGCAGCTTAGAGACGGCTAGCCCTCATGAGCAGTTCTTC
CASSLETASPHEQFF
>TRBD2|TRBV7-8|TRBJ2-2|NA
TGTGCCAGCATCCAGCGGGGCTCGGGGAGCGGGGAGCTGTTTTTT
CASIQRGSGSGELFF
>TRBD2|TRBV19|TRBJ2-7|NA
TGTGCCAGCTCTCGAGGCTATACTAGCGGGGTCTACGAGCAGTACTTC
CASSRGYTSGVYEQYF
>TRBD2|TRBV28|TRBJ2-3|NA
TGTGCCAGCAGTAGCGGGACTAGCGGGGTCACAGATACGCAGTATTTT
CASSSGTSGVTDTQYF
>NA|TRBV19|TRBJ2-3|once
TGTGCCAGTACCAGGGAGGTGGGCTTTAGGACAGATACGCAGTATTTT
CASTREVGFRTDTQYF
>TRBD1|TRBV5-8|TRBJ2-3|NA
TGTGCCAGCAGCCCACGGGACAGGGTAGATACGCAGTATTTT
CASSPRDRVDTQYF
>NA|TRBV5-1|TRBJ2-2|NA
TGCGCCAGCAGCTTGCAACAGGGGAACACCGGGGAGCTGTTTTTT
CASSLQQGNTGELFF